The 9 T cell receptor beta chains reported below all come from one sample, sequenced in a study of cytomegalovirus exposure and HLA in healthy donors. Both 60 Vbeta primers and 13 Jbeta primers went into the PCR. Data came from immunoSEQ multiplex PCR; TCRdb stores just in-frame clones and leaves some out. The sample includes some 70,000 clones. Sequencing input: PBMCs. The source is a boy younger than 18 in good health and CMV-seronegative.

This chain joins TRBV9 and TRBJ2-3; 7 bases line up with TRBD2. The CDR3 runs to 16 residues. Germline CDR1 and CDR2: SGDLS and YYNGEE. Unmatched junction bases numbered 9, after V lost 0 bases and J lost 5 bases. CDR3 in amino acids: CASSVGAGARGDTQYF. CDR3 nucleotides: TGTGCCAGCAGCGTAGGGGCGGGAGCACGGGGAGATACGCAGTATTTT.

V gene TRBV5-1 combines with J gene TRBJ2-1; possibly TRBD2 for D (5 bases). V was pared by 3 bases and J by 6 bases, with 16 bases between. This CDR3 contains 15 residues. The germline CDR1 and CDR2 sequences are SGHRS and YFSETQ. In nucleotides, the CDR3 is TGCGCCAGCAGCTCAAAGAGGGCGGAGAGCAATGAGCAGTTCTTC. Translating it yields CASSSKRAESNEQFF.

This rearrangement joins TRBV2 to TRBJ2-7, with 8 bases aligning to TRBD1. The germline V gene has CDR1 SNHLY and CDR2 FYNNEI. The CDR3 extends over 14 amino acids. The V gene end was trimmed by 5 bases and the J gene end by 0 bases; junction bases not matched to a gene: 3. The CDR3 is CASSYDRGSYEQYF. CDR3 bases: TGTGCCAGCAGTTATGACAGGGGCTCCTACGAGCAGTACTTC.

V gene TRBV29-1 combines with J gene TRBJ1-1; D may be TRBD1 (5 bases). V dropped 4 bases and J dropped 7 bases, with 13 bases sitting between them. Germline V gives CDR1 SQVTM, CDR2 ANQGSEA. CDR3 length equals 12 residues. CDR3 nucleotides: TGCAGCGTTGGTCGGGGGTATAATGAAGCTTTCTTT. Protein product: CSVGRGYNEAFF. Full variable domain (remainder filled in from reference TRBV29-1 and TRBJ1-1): SAVISQKPSRDICQRGTSLTIQCQVDSQVTMMFWYRQQPGQSLTLIATANQGSEATYESGFVIDKFPISRPNLTFSTLTVSNMSPEDSSIYLCSVGRGYNEAFFGQGTRLTVV.

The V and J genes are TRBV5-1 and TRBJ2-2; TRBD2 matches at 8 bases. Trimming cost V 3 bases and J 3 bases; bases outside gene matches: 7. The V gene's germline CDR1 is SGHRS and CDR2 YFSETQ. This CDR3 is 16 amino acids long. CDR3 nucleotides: TGCGCCAGCAGCTGGGCTCGGGAGGGGGACACCGGGGAGCTGTTTTTT. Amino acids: CASSWAREGDTGELFF.

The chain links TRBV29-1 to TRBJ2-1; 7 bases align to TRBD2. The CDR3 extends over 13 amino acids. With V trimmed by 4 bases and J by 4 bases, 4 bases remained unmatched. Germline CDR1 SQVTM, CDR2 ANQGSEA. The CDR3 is CSVVWEGYNEQFF. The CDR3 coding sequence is TGCAGCGTTGTTTGGGAGGGGTACAATGAGCAGTTCTTC.

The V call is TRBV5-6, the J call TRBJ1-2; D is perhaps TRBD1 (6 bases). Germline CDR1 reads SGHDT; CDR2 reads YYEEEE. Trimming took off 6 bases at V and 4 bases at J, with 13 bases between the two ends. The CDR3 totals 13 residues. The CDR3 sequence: CASTTTGTYGYTF. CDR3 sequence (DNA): TGTGCCAGCACCACAACAGGGACCTATGGCTACACCTTC.

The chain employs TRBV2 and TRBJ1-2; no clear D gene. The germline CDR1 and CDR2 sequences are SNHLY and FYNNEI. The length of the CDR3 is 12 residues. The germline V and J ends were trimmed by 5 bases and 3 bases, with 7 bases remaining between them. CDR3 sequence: CASSLTDYGYTF. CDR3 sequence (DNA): TGTGCCAGCAGTCTAACAGACTATGGCTACACCTTC.

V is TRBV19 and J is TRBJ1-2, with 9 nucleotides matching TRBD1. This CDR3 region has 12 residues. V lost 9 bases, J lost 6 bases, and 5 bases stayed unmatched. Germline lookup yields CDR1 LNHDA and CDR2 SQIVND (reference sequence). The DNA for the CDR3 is TGTGCCAGCCGCAGGGACAGGGATGGCTACACCTTC. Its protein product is CASRRDRDGYTF. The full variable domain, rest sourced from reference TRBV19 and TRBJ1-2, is DGGITQSPKYLFRKEGQNVTLSCEQNLNHDAMYWYRQDPGQGLRLIYYSQIVNDFQKGDIAEGYSVSREKKESFPLTVTSAQKNPTAFYLCASRRDRDGYTFGSGTRLTVV.